The 18 T cell receptor beta chains given below trace back to one sample, sequenced in a study of somatic mutations in cytotoxic T cells in rheumatoid arthritis (dated by TCRdb to between 2016 and 2019). Library method: the immunoSEQ multiplex PCR assay. The source is immuneACCESS, and TCRdb retained only in-frame sequences with V and J called. Part of the clones is not carried over; for the studies checked, unresolved V genes explain less than half of this, and the remainder is unexplained. This sample comprises about 4,300 clones, 80% of them detected only once. The ten top clones hold approximately 30% of the sample. Material for sequencing was CD8+ T cells sorted from blood. The receptor source for this set is a woman aged 55-69 years with rheumatoid arthritis.

V is TRBV7-8 and J is TRBJ2-1, with D possibly being TRBD2 (6 bases). V lost 3 bases and J lost 2, with 17 bases in between. The V gene's germline CDR1 is SGHVS and CDR2 FQNEAQ. CDR3 length equals 17 residues. CDR3 in amino acids: CASSFSGTGGAYNEQFF. Here the CDR3 DNA reads TGTGCCAGCAGCTTTTCCGGGACTGGGGGTGCCTACAATGAGCAGTTCTTC.

Here the CDR3 DNA reads TGTGCCACTATTCTAGCCAAAAACATTCAGTACTTC. This codes for CATILAKNIQYF. The chain links TRBV2 to TRBJ2-4; D is unclear. Germline V gene data show CDR1 as SNHLY and CDR2 as FYNNEI. This CDR3 region has 12 residues. Deletions cut 10 bases from V and 0 bases from J, with 7 bases between.

J is TRBJ2-3 and V is TRBV6-5; D is possibly TRBD2 (6 bases). Trimming removed 1 base from V and 6 bases from J, with 8 bases in between. The V gene's germline CDR1 is MNHEY and CDR2 SVGAGI. CDR3 size: 13 residues. CDR3 DNA: TGTGCCAGCAGTTACTTCCGGGGGGATACGCAGTATTTT. Protein: CASSYFRGDTQYF.

V and J are TRBV28 and TRBJ2-1; 10 bases are a match to TRBD2. The junction had 13 bases not matched to a gene; V was cut back by 6 bases and J by 8 bases. The CDR3 has 16 amino acids. CDR1 is MDHEN and CDR2 is SYDVKM in the germline V gene. For the CDR3, the DNA is TGTGCCAGCAGCTTTGGGCTAGCGGGGGTGAGGGATGAGCAGTTCTTC. It encodes CASSFGLAGVRDEQFF.

V is TRBV7-6 and J is TRBJ2-5; weak D call: TRBD1 (6 bases). The CDR3 is 16 residues long. Trimming removed 1 base at V and 1 base at J, with 13 bases between. CDR1 is SGHVS and CDR2 is FNYEAQ in the germline V gene. This CDR3 reads CASSLEIGGPQETQYF. The CDR3 DNA reads as TGTGCCAGCAGCTTAGAGATAGGGGGACCCCAAGAGACCCAGTACTTC.

The rearrangement joins TRBV15 to TRBJ2-2; D is perhaps TRBD2 (6 bases). V was pared by 6 bases and J by 3 bases, with 23 bases between. The CDR3 runs 18 residues. Germline V gene data show CDR1 as LNHNV and CDR2 as YYDKDF (reference sequence). CDR3 protein: CATRTTLGGRVHTGELFF. For the CDR3, the DNA is TGTGCCACCAGGACAACACTGGGAGGCAGGGTCCACACCGGGGAGCTGTTTTTT.

The chain has TRBV7-3 and TRBJ2-5; 9 bases fit TRBD2. Germline V CDR1 and CDR2: SGHTA, FQGTGA. The CDR3 loop spans 15 amino acids. Trimming cost V 3 bases and J 2 bases; bases outside gene matches: 4. The CDR3 protein is CASSFAGGRQETQYF. The CDR3 DNA reads TGTGCCAGCAGCTTCGCGGGGGGGCGACAAGAGACCCAGTACTTC. The whole variable domain, remainder taken from reference TRBV7-3 and TRBJ2-5, is GAGVSQTPSNKVTEKGKYVELRCDPISGHTALYWYRQSLGQGPEFLIYFQGTGAADDSGLPNDRFFAVRPEGSVSTLKIQRTERGDSAVYLCASSFAGGRQETQYFGPGTRLLVL.

The chain recombines TRBV12-2 with TRBJ2-1; the table calls TRBD2, which could not be checked here. TRBV12-2 is listed as a pseudogene. The CDR3 has 18 amino acids. CDR3 loop: CASRPADGGLAEYNEQFF. CDR3 DNA sequence: TGTGCAAGTCGCCCGGCCGACGGAGGACTAGCGGAGTACAATGAGCAGTTCTTC.

The chain recombines TRBV5-1 with TRBJ1-2; D gene uncertain. Germline CDR1 is SGHRS and CDR2 is YFSETQ. The CDR3 has 13 residues. The V end lost 1 base, the J end lost 2 bases, and 6 bases lay between the germline ends. The CDR3 protein is CASSLRENYGYTF. CDR3 nucleotides: TGCGCCAGCAGCTTGAGAGAAAACTATGGCTACACCTTC.

The V call is TRBV29-1, the J call TRBJ2-6, with 9 positions matching TRBD1. V lost 6 bases and J lost 0; bases outside the gene matches: 6. Germline-derived CDR1 and CDR2 are SQVTM and ANQGSEA. The CDR3 loop spans 16 amino acids. The CDR3 loop reads CSVPGTGFSGANVLTF. CDR3 coding DNA: TGCAGCGTCCCCGGGACAGGGTTCTCTGGGGCCAACGTCCTGACTTTC.

The sample holds a few counts of this clone. This rearrangement joins TRBV19 to TRBJ2-7, with TRBD1 as a possible D gene (6 bases). The CDR3 is made up of 14 amino acids. CDR1 is LNHDA, CDR2 SQIVND, per germline (reference sequence). V lost 5 bases to trimming and J lost 3 bases, with 14 bases between them. For the CDR3, the DNA is TGTGCCAGTAGTCCGCGGACAGAGGGCTACGAGCAGTACTTC. As protein: CASSPRTEGYEQYF.

This sequence joins TRBV7-9 and TRBJ2-5, with D possibly matching TRBD2 (5 bases). V shed 8 bases and J shed 5 bases, with 15 bases lying between them. Per germline, CDR1 SEHNR and CDR2 FQNEAQ (reference sequence). The CDR3 covers 13 residues. CDR3 nucleotides: TGTGCCAGCCTCCCGGGCCCGGGGGAGACCCAGTACTTC. Translating it yields CASLPGPGETQYF.

This chain connects TRBV6-6 to TRBJ2-5; a weak D match, TRBD1 (6 bases). Germline CDR1 is MNHNY and CDR2 is SVGAGI (reference sequence). With 2 bases removed from V and 5 bases from J, the gap between germline ends came to 18 bases. The CDR3 is made up of 16 amino acids. CDR3 protein: CASSYGWTVGEETQYF. The DNA of the CDR3 is TGTGCCAGCAGTTACGGGTGGACAGTGGGGGAGGAGACCCAGTACTTC.

V is TRBV4-1 and J is TRBJ2-5, with unresolved D. Germline V gene sequence: CDR1 MGHRA, CDR2 YSYEKL. There are 13 residues in the CDR3. Trimming removed 6 bases at V and 5 bases at J, with 13 bases between. The DNA of the CDR3 is TGCGCCAGCAGACCGATGAATGAGGAGACCCAGTACTTC. Amino acids: CASRPMNEETQYF.

The rearrangement links TRBV7-6 to TRBJ2-5; D may be TRBD2 (7 bases). This CDR3 contains 13 residues. Germline-derived CDR1 and CDR2 are SGHVS and FNYEAQ. The CDR3 bases are TGTGCTATTTTAGGGGGGGGCCTGAGGGAGCAGTACTTC. Protein: CAILGGGLREQYF.

V and J are TRBV28 and TRBJ2-7, with 7 bases fitting TRBD1. The CDR3 spans 13 residues. The V and J ends lost 7 bases and 3 bases, in that order; junction bases with no gene match: 6. Per germline, CDR1 MDHEN and CDR2 SYDVKM. The chain's CDR3 is CASTGTEYYEQYV. The CDR3, as DNA: TGTGCCAGCACCGGGACAGAGTACTACGAGCAGTACGTC.

This chain joins TRBV6-4 and TRBJ2-2, with 14 bases matching TRBD2. The CDR3 sequence is 19 residues long. V was pared by 0 bases and J by 5 bases, with 8 bases of the junction left unmatched. Germline lookup yields CDR1 MRHNA and CDR2 SNTAGT. The chain's CDR3 is CASSDSGTSGGMGTGELFF. The CDR3 DNA reads as TGTGCCAGCAGTGACTCCGGGACTAGCGGGGGAATGGGGACCGGGGAGCTGTTTTTT.

V usage is TRBV6-5 and J usage is TRBJ2-3, with 7 bases fitting TRBD2. CDR3 length: 16 amino acids. The germline V gene has CDR1 MNHEY and CDR2 SVGAGI. V dropped 1 base and J dropped 4; count of bases not matched to a gene: 8. The CDR3 region is CASSYFPGGGSDTQYF. As DNA, the CDR3 is TGTGCCAGCAGTTACTTCCCGGGGGGAGGATCAGATACGCAGTATTTT.